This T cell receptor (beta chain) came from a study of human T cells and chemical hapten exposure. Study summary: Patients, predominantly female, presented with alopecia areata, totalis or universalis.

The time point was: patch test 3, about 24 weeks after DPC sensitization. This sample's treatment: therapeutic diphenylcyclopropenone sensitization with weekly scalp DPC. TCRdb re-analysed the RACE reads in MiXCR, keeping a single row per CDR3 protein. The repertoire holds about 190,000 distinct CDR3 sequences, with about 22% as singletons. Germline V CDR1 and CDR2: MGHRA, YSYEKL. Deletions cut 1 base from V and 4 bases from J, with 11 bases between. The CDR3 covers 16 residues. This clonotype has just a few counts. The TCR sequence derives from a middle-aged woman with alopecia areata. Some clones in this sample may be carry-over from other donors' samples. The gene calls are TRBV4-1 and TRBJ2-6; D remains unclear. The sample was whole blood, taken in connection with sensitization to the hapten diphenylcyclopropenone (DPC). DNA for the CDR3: TGCGCCAGCAGCCAAGGAGCCGTTGGGGGGGCCAACGTCCTGACTTTC. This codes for CASSQGAVGGANVLTF.